This TCR beta chain emerged from a study of cytomegalovirus exposure and HLA in healthy donors (dated by TCRdb to about 2017). Concerning the study at large: According to a later analysis, one platform produced both the 120 validation repertoires and the approximately 670 repertoires of the first cohort. High-throughput TCR immunosequencing, statistical association of individual TCRs with disease status, and machine learning were combined to predict cytomegalovirus infection status. The study was designed to test whether signatures of past pathogen exposure could be identified by cataloging public T cell receptors. Along with the approximately 650-subject first cohort, a separate validation cohort of over a hundred different subjects was used. Broad study findings and their caveats: Three of the identified cytomegalovirus-associated TCR beta chains were confirmed in vitro to be specific for cytomegalovirus antigens. A later analysis found that TCRs clustered in the first cohort also tended to co-occur in the 120 validation repertoires, with roughly 95% of cluster scores above 0. The study listed 150 to 200 TCR beta chains as associated with cytomegalovirus. A later analysis had no HLA typing for the validation cohort, so co-occurrence there was scored across all 110 or so repertoires. Cytomegalovirus status was reported to be diagnosed by the classifier with high specificity and sensitivity in both the original and validation cohorts. The authors suggested that the approach could potentially be extended to other disease states and immunological phenotypes. Most TCR sequences were seen in very few donors, while some public TCRs were found in many individuals.

Donors formed part of the validation cohort, which comprised 120 subjects and was distinct from the first cohort of 666 subjects. With regard to this clone: What this receptor recognizes is not known. The input lacks base qualities; no much larger clone sits a single base away.

The library relied on the immunoSEQ multiplex PCR assay. For the original study's pipeline: A statistical classification framework was built for diagnosing cytomegalovirus status from the catalog of TCR beta chain sequences. As stored in TCRdb, this immuneACCESS dataset retains in-frame rearrangements with V and J assigned. A fraction of the clones does not appear; measured against another copy, unresolved V genes explain less than half of the discrepancy, and the remainder lacks a known reason. That table furnishes V, J and clone size, whereas the DNA furnished D and trimming. The sample includes tens of thousands of clones, with around 95% observed a single time. The ten most abundant clones make up approximately 1.3% of the sample. Here V drops 4 bases and J drops 0 bases, and the junction holds 6 bases not matched to any gene. From its cysteine to its phenylalanine, the CDR3 spans 16 amino acids. CDR3 DNA is the only sequence kept; it has 48 bases, read in frame from the first base. The germline V gene specifies MNHNS as CDR1 and SASEGT as CDR2.

The sequence was obtained from a man aged 18 to 30 in good health and CMV-seropositive. Rearrangement joined TRBV6-1 to TRBJ2-4, with 7 central nucleotides matching TRBD1. The sequenced sample was PBMCs. CDR3 sequence: CASSGTGTEAKNIQYF. In nucleotides, the sequence is TGTGCCAGCAGTGGCACCGGGACAGAAGCCAAAAACATTCAGTACTTC.